Sequencing of this T cell receptor (beta chain) was carried out in a study of blood T cell repertoires in COVID-19. Looking at the study overall: The United States, Italy and Spain supplied acute and convalescent COVID-19 samples.

Produced via immunoSEQ multiplex PCR; TCRdb's table is partial and in-frame only. The repertoire holds about 26,000 clones, with about 90% as singletons. This clone was seen just once. The sample was peripheral blood. The clonotype originates from a human donor in a cohort sampled during active COVID-19.

For the CDR3, the DNA is TGTGCCAGCAGTTTTGCCCCCCTCGCTAGCTCCTACGAGCAGTACTTC. Translating gives CASSFAPLASSYEQYF. The J gene is TRBJ2-7, the V gene TRBV27, with D uncertain. Between the trimmed V and J ends, which lost 3 bases and 0 bases, there was a span of 15 bases. The CDR3 runs to 16 residues. In germline, CDR1 is MNHEY, CDR2 SMNVEV (reference sequence).